This T cell receptor (beta chain) stems from a study of cytomegalovirus exposure and HLA in healthy donors. Whole-study context: Most genotyped donors, approximately 77% of about 400, had Caucasian-associated genetic ancestry.

Vbeta (60) and Jbeta (13) primers were used in the PCR. Sequencing was performed with immunoSEQ multiplex PCR; in TCRdb, only in-frame clones are kept and a portion is missing. The sample yields roughly 150,000 clones, under 85% seen once. The V end lost 2 bases, the J end lost 0 bases, and 7 bases lay between the germline ends. The CDR3 length is 13 residues. Germline V gives CDR1 SQVTM, CDR2 ANQGSEA. Donors were ostensibly healthy at sampling, although undocumented immune exposures were probable. The origin of this receptor is a middle-aged man in good health and CMV-seropositive. This rearrangement joins TRBV29-1 to TRBJ1-2; D is ambiguous. The specimen was PBMCs. The CDR3 DNA reads as TGCAGCGTTGAATTAGACACTAACTATGGCTACACCTTC. Encoded protein: CSVELDTNYGYTF. Full variable domain (rest looked up from reference TRBV29-1 and TRBJ1-2): SAVISQKPSRDICQRGTSLTIQCQVDSQVTMMFWYRQQPGQSLTLIATANQGSEATYESGFVIDKFPISRPNLTFSTLTVSNMSPEDSSIYLCSVELDTNYGYTFGSGTRLTVV.